This T cell receptor beta chain was sequenced in a study of blood T cell repertoires in COVID-19. Study as a whole: The United States, Italy and Spain supplied acute and convalescent COVID-19 samples. PBMCs, B-cell-depleted T cells, or T cells were the source of the cDNA or gDNA that made up the material.

Germline CDR1 reads SGHNT; CDR2 reads YENEEA. CDR3 length: 15 residues. V lost 1 base and J lost 8; bases outside the gene matches: 5. As handled by the study authors: Quantification of nucleated cells was approximated via reference gene primer amplification. Only in-frame clones appear in the TCRdb table, and some are missing; sequencing was by immunoSEQ multiplex PCR. That table furnishes V, J and clone size, whereas the DNA furnished D and trimming. The repertoire holds 250,000 or so clones, with almost 90% as singletons. The chain joins TRBV11-3 to TRBJ2-1; 10 positions match TRBD2. The origin of this receptor is a woman aged 55-70 years with acute or convalescent COVID-19. The sequenced sample consisted of peripheral blood. CDR3 loop: CASSLGLAGADEQFF. The CDR3 nucleotides read TGTGCCAGCAGCTTAGGTCTAGCGGGAGCTGATGAGCAGTTCTTC.